This is a list of T cell receptor beta chains from one sample in a study of cytomegalovirus exposure and HLA in healthy donors. Data came from immunoSEQ multiplex PCR; TCRdb stores just in-frame clones and leaves some out. The repertoire holds around 67,000 clones, about four fifths seen once, with 7.8% in the top ten. Sample: PBMCs. These receptors were taken from a man aged 18 to 30 in good health and CMV-seropositive. The CDR3 runs from the conserved cysteine through the conserved F or W. The D gene is left open where the match is weak. A clone size is listed for some rows: how often the clone was seen (once, few, many), or a class if it is expanded.

J gene,D gene,V gene,clone size,CDR3 DNA,CDR3 protein
TRBJ2-1,NA,TRBV30,few,TGTGCCTGGAGGGCAGGGGAGAATGAGCAGTTCTTC,CAWRAGENEQFF
TRBJ1-5,TRBD1,TRBV10-1,NA,TGCGCCAGCGGACAGGGGAACCAGCCCCAGCATTTT,CASGQGNQPQHF
TRBJ1-5,NA,TRBV30,NA,TGTGCCTGGAGTTCACAGGGCGGAGGTGGTCAGCCCCAGCATTTT,CAWSSQGGGGQPQHF
TRBJ2-5,NA,TRBV19,NA,TGTGCCACCCCCGAAGGGGCGGAGACCCAGTACTTC,CATPEGAETQYF
TRBJ2-1,TRBD2,TRBV30,NA,TGTGCCTGGACCCGGACTAGCGGGAACGATGAGCAGTTCTTC,CAWTRTSGNDEQFF
TRBJ2-6,NA,TRBV5-1,NA,TGCGCCAGCAGCTTCTGGGCAGGGGACGCGGGGGCCAACGTCCTGACTTTC,CASSFWAGDAGANVLTF
TRBJ2-3,NA,TRBV19,NA,TGTGCCAGTAGCAGGGGCGTAGATACGCAGTATTTT,CASSRGVDTQYF
TRBJ1-2,NA,TRBV20-1,NA,TGCAGTGCTAGGGCAGACTATGGCTACACCTTC,CSARADYGYTF
TRBJ2-2,NA,TRBV13,NA,TGTGCCGGTAGAGTGCACACCGGGGAGCTGTTTTTT,CAGRVHTGELFF
TRBJ1-1,NA,TRBV6-5,NA,TGTGCCAGCAGTTACTCTCCTGGAGGAGGGACTGAAGCTTTCTTT,CASSYSPGGGTEAFF
TRBJ1-5,TRBD1,TRBV4-1,NA,TGCGCCAGCAGCCAAGATCTAGGACAGGGCGGCAATCAGCCCCAGCATTTT,CASSQDLGQGGNQPQHF
TRBJ2-7,TRBD1,TRBV29-1,NA,TGCAGCCACCCTAGGACAGGGGTCAACGAGCAGTACTTC,CSHPRTGVNEQYF
TRBJ1-2,TRBD1,TRBV18,NA,TGTGCCAGCTCCAATACACAGGGGACTAACTATGGCTACACCTTC,CASSNTQGTNYGYTF
TRBJ1-2,NA,TRBV2,NA,TGTGCCAGCAGTGAGTATCGCTACACCTTC,CASSEYRYTF
TRBJ1-2,TRBD1,TRBV18,NA,TGTGCCAGCTCAGTCGGGACAGGGGATCGTGGCTACACCTTC,CASSVGTGDRGYTF
TRBJ2-7,TRBD2,TRBV4-1,NA,TGCGCCAGCAGCCAGCGAGCTAGCGGGGTTTCCTACGAGCAGTACTTC,CASSQRASGVSYEQYF
TRBJ1-2,NA,TRBV28,medium-sized,TGTGCCAGCAGTTCCCCAGGCAGAAACTATGGCTACACCTTC,CASSSPGRNYGYTF
TRBJ1-1,NA,TRBV19,many,TGTGCCAGTAACAACAGGGAAGGGACTGAAGCTTTCTTT,CASNNREGTEAFF
TRBJ2-1,TRBD2,TRBV9,NA,TGTGCCAGCGGGACTAGCGGGACGTATGAGCAGTTCTTC,CASGTSGTYEQFF
TRBJ2-1,NA,TRBV30,NA,TGTGCCTGGAACAGGGCGGTTACCAGTGAGCAGTTCTTC,CAWNRAVTSEQFF
TRBJ1-5,TRBD1,TRBV7-2,once,TGTGCCAGCAGCGTGGGGCAGGGGGGCAATCAGCCCCAGCATTTT,CASSVGQGGNQPQHF
TRBJ2-5,NA,TRBV10-2,NA,TGCGCCAGCAGTGAGTCGATGGGAGCAGAGACCCAGTACTTC,CASSESMGAETQYF
TRBJ1-5,NA,TRBV6-1,NA,TGTGCCAGCAGTTATTCAGGGTTCGATCAGCCCCAGCATTTT,CASSYSGFDQPQHF
TRBJ2-7,NA,TRBV10-3,few,TGTGCCATCAGTGACAGGGTGGACGAGCAGTACTTC,CAISDRVDEQYF
TRBJ2-1,TRBD2,TRBV4-1,NA,TGCGCCAGCAGCCAAGATTCTTCGGGGGGCTACAATGAGCAGTTCTTC,CASSQDSSGGYNEQFF
TRBJ1-6,NA,TRBV27,NA,TGTGCCAGCAGTTTAAAGCCCGGGGGGAATTCACCCCTCCACTTT,CASSLKPGGNSPLHF
TRBJ1-1,NA,TRBV30,NA,TGTGCCTGGAGACAGGGCTCTGAAGCTTTCTTT,CAWRQGSEAFF
TRBJ1-4,NA,TRBV6-1,NA,TGTGCCAGGCCGATAGACAGGTATAACGAAAAACTGTTTTTT,CARPIDRYNEKLFF
TRBJ1-2,NA,TRBV6-6,NA,TGTGCCAGCAGGATCGTGGCGGGACGGAACTATGGCTACACCTTC,CASRIVAGRNYGYTF
TRBJ1-1,TRBD1,TRBV6-1,few,TGTGCCAGCAGTGAAATACAGGGGGCGGATGTCACTGAAGCTTTCTTT,CASSEIQGADVTEAFF
TRBJ2-1,NA,TRBV5-4,NA,TGTGCCAGCACTTTTTACAATGAGCAGTTCTTC,CASTFYNEQFF
TRBJ2-6,NA,TRBV5-1,NA,TGCGCCAGCAGCTTGGTCAGCGGGCCCGGGGCCAACGTCCTGACTTTC,CASSLVSGPGANVLTF
TRBJ2-1,TRBD1,TRBV6-5,NA,TGTGCCAGCAGTCCCACAGGGGATAACTACAATGAGCAGTTCTTC,CASSPTGDNYNEQFF
TRBJ1-6,NA,TRBV30,few,TGTGCCTGGAGTCGTGGACAAGTCTATAATTCACCCCTCCACTTT,CAWSRGQVYNSPLHF
TRBJ1-1,NA,TRBV13,once,TGTGCCAGCAGCTCCAGGGGCGGTCCAGAAGCTGAAGCTTTCTTT,CASSSRGGPEAEAFF
TRBJ1-1,NA,TRBV14,NA,TGTGCCAGCAGCCAAGCCCCCGAGGGGGATTTTCCTGAAGCTTTCTTT,CASSQAPEGDFPEAFF
TRBJ2-7,TRBD2,TRBV7-2,NA,TGTGCCAGCAGCCGGGCAGCTAGCGGCGAGCAGTACTTC,CASSRAASGEQYF
TRBJ2-7,TRBD2,TRBV7-9,NA,TGTGCCAGCAGCTTATCTAGCGGGGGTACCTACGAGCAGTACTTC,CASSLSSGGTYEQYF
TRBJ1-1,TRBD1,TRBV28,NA,TGTGCCAGCAGATCGGGACAGCTGAACACTGAAGCTTTCTTT,CASRSGQLNTEAFF
TRBJ2-7,TRBD1,TRBV15,NA,TGTGCCACCAGCAGAGGACAGGGCCCCTACGAGCAGTACTTC,CATSRGQGPYEQYF
TRBJ1-1,NA,TRBV5-1,NA,TGCGCCAGCAGCCGACAAGGATCTTCGAACACTGAAGCTTTCTTT,CASSRQGSSNTEAFF
TRBJ2-7,TRBD2,TRBV10-3,few,TGTGCCATCAGTGAGGTGGGCGGGCTAGCGGGAGGCGAGCAGTACTTC,CAISEVGGLAGGEQYF
TRBJ2-1,TRBD2,TRBV30,NA,TGTGCCTGTAGCGGGGGAGTCGTCAATGAGCAGTTCTTC,CACSGGVVNEQFF
TRBJ2-3,NA,TRBV5-1,NA,TGCGCCAGCAGCTTGGCGCCAGGGGTTGAAGATACGCAGTATTTT,CASSLAPGVEDTQYF
TRBJ1-1,NA,TRBV30,few,TGTGCCTGGAGTGTCCAGGGGAACACTGAAGCTTTCTTT,CAWSVQGNTEAFF
TRBJ2-1,NA,TRBV20-1,NA,TGCAGTGGACAGGCCGGGAATGAGCAGTTCTTC,CSGQAGNEQFF
TRBJ2-1,NA,TRBV5-1,few,TGCGCCAGCAGCTTGGTGGCAGGGGAAGTTGAGCAGTTCTTC,CASSLVAGEVEQFF
TRBJ1-2,NA,TRBV15,NA,TGTGCCACCAGCAGAGATCCCGGGGACTATGGCTACACCTTC,CATSRDPGDYGYTF
TRBJ2-5,TRBD2,TRBV5-1,NA,TGCGCCAGCAGCTTGGCCTTGAATAGCGGGCCTCAAGAGACCCAGTACTTC,CASSLALNSGPQETQYF
TRBJ2-5,NA,TRBV11-2,NA,TGTGCCAGCAGCTTAGAGGGTGTGGACTCATTATTTCAAGAGACCCAGTACTTC,CASSLEGVDSLFQETQYF